These 13 T cell receptor beta chains came from one sample sequenced in a study of identifying expanded T cells in peripheral blood. Generated by immunoSEQ multiplex PCR, the TCRdb table keeps only in-frame clones and is missing some. The sample yields roughly 130,000 clones, around nine tenths seen once. The sequenced sample consisted of blood. Every receptor here comes from a person aged 18 to 70 in good health.

This chain connects TRBV7-9 to TRBJ2-1; D is perhaps TRBD1 or TRBD2 (5 bases each). The germline V and J ends were trimmed by 5 bases and 4 bases, with 9 bases remaining between them. The V gene's germline CDR1 is SEHNR and CDR2 FQNEAQ (reference sequence). CDR3 length: 13 residues. CDR3: CASSRDGYNEQFF. The DNA of the CDR3 is TGTGCCAGCAGCCGGGACGGATACAATGAGCAGTTCTTC.

This chain links TRBV15 with TRBJ1-2; D call uncertain. V was cut by 0 bases and J by 8 bases, with 13 bases left in between. Germline assignment: CDR1 LNHNV and CDR2 YYDKDF (reference sequence). The CDR3 has 14 residues. CDR3 loop: CATSRESFMGGYTF. The CDR3 DNA reads TGTGCCACCAGCAGAGAGTCCTTTATGGGGGGCTACACCTTC.

The chain joins TRBV10-3 to TRBJ1-1; D is ambiguous. This CDR3 has 11 amino acids. Trimming stripped 3 bases from V and 5 bases from J, with 4 bases between. Germline V gene data show CDR1 as ENHRY and CDR2 as SYGVKD. CDR3 nucleotide sequence: TGTGCCATCAGTGAAAGAACTGAAGCTTTCTTT. This codes for CAISERTEAFF.

The rearrangement links TRBV11-3 to TRBJ1-3; 7 bases map to TRBD1. The V gene end was trimmed by 6 bases and the J gene end by 4 bases; junction bases not matched to a gene: 6. In germline, CDR1 is SGHNT, CDR2 YENEEA. This CDR3 has 14 amino acids. The CDR3 region has the DNA TGTGCCAGCAGACCTCGACAGGGAGGAAACACCATATATTTT. Its translation: CASRPRQGGNTIYF.

The gene calls are TRBV7-3 and TRBJ2-1; 7 nucleotides agree with TRBD1. CDR3 length: 13 amino acids. The germline V gene encodes CDR1 SGHTA and CDR2 FQGTGA. V shed 2 bases, J shed 6 bases, and the junction held 1 base outside the gene matches. Here the CDR3 DNA reads TGTGCCAGCAGCTTAGGACAGGTCAATGAGCAGTTCTTC. Translation gives CASSLGQVNEQFF.

A remark on this clone: In the same sample, other DNA sequences code for this CDR3. The J gene is TRBJ1-5, the V gene TRBV7-9, with D tentatively TRBD1 (6 bases). The CDR3 length is 14 residues. Between the trimmed V and J ends, which lost 5 bases and 3 bases, there was a span of 11 bases. In germline, CDR1 is SEHNR, CDR2 FQNEAQ (reference sequence). CDR3 residues: CASSLGQNNQPQHF. In nucleotides, the CDR3 is TGTGCCAGCAGCCTGGGACAAAACAATCAGCCCCAGCATTTT.

This clone was recorded only once. The chain is built from TRBV4-1 and TRBJ2-3; weak D call: TRBD2 (7 bases). From germline, CDR1 is MGHRA and CDR2 YSYEKL. V was pared by 4 bases and J by 5 bases, with 13 bases between. The CDR3 consists of 14 residues. CDR3 sequence (DNA): TGCGCCAGCAGCCGAAGCGGGACACGAGATACGCAGTATTTT. Its translation: CASSRSGTRDTQYF.

This chain uses TRBV5-6 with TRBJ1-2; a weak D match, TRBD1 (6 bases). The CDR3 has 13 residues. Trimming cost V 2 bases and J 8 bases, with 13 bases left between them. The germline V gene has CDR1 SGHDT and CDR2 YYEEEE. CDR3 region: CASSLAPGDGYTF. The CDR3 region has the DNA TGTGCCAGCAGCTTAGCGCCAGGGGACGGCTACACCTTC.

This rearrangement joins TRBV5-1 to TRBJ1-2, with D hard to call. The CDR3 loop spans 14 amino acids. The V end was cut by 4 bases, the J end by 4 bases, with 14 bases between. Per germline, CDR1 SGHRS and CDR2 YFSETQ. The CDR3 coding sequence is TGCGCCAGCAGCCCAAGTACCGGTGGCTATGGCTACACCTTC. This translates into CASSPSTGGYGYTF.

The chain recombines TRBV6-1 with TRBJ1-2; no clear D. The CDR3 is 15 amino acids. The V end lost 0 bases, the J end lost 1 base, and 9 bases lay between the germline ends. Per germline, CDR1 MNHNS and CDR2 SASEGT. CDR3 sequence: CASSEAPQINYGYTF. CDR3 in DNA: TGTGCCAGCAGTGAAGCGCCGCAGATTAACTATGGCTACACCTTC.

V gene TRBV15 combines with J gene TRBJ1-5; possible D gene TRBD1, 5 bases. Germline V gives CDR1 LNHNV, CDR2 YYDKDF (reference sequence). There are 18 residues in the CDR3. With 3 bases removed from V and 7 bases from J, the gap between germline ends came to 25 bases. CDR3 sequence: CATSRREGAADPRQPQHF. CDR3 bases: TGTGCCACCAGCAGGAGAGAAGGGGCCGCGGATCCTAGGCAGCCCCAGCATTTT.

The V gene is TRBV7-2, the J gene TRBJ1-3, with 8 bases lining up with TRBD1. Germline lookup yields CDR1 SGHTA and CDR2 FQGNSA. CDR3 length: 15 amino acids. The V gene end was trimmed by 3 bases and the J gene end by 3 bases; junction bases not matched to a gene: 4. CDR3 in amino acids: CASSFTGGIGNTIYF. The DNA for the CDR3 is TGTGCCAGCAGCTTTACAGGGGGGATTGGAAACACCATATATTTT.

The V and J genes are TRBV9 and TRBJ1-4; tentative D call: TRBD1 (6 bases). The V gene lost 2 bases and the J gene lost 8 bases, with 13 bases spanning the gap. The CDR3 is 14 residues long. CDR1 and CDR2 from the germline V gene are SGDLS and YYNGEE. Here the CDR3 DNA reads TGTGCCAGCAGCGTTGGCAGGCAGGGGGAAAAACTGTTTTTT. It is translated as CASSVGRQGEKLFF.